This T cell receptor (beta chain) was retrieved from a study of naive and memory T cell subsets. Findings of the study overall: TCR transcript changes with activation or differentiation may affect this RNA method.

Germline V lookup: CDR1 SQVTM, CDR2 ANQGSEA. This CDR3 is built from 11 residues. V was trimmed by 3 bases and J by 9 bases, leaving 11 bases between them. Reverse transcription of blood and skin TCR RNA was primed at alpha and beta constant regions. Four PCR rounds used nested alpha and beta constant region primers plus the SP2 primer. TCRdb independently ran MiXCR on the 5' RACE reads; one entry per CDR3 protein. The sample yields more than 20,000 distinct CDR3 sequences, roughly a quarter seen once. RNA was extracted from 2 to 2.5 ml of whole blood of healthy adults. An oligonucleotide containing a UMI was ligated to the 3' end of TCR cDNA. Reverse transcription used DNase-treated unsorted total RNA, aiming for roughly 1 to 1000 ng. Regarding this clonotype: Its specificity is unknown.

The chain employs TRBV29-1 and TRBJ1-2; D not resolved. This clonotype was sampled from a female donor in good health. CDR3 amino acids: CSVDSGSCYTF. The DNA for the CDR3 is TGCAGCGTTGATTCTGGGTCTTGCTACACCTTC.